One and the same sample provided the 29 T cell receptor beta chains below, sequenced in a study of glioma-infiltrating T cells. TCR alpha and beta CDR3 regions were amplified from RNA using iRepertoire nested multiplex PCR. TCRdb re-derived calls from the multiplex PCR reads in MiXCR, one entry per CDR3 protein. The sample has around 350,000 distinct CDR3 sequences, about 40% seen once. Material for sequencing was glioma tissue, nonneoplastic brain tissue, or PBMCs (not recorded which). The receptor set was obtained from a human donor with low-grade glioma or glioblastoma, undergoing nonglioma brain surgery, or in good health (not recorded which).

Remarks on this clonotype: This may be a read error, as it is one base from a much larger clone. The rearrangement joins TRBV20-1 to TRBJ2-5; D unclear. Germline assignment: CDR1 DFQATT and CDR2 SNEGSKA (reference sequence). V lost 6 bases and J 5 bases, leaving 13 bases between the germline ends. The CDR3 spans 12 residues. The CDR3 reads CSAWNERETQYF. The CDR3 DNA sequence: TGCAGTGCATGGAACGAGAGGGAGACCCAGTACTTC.

This clonotype has just a few counts. V is TRBV19 and J is TRBJ2-7, with D possibly matching TRBD1 (6 bases). The V end was cut by 2 bases, the J end by 2 bases, with 10 bases between. The CDR3 runs to 14 residues. In germline, CDR1 is LNHDA, CDR2 SQIVND (reference sequence). CDR3 sequence reads: CASSISQGTYEQYF. CDR3 nucleotides: TGTGCCAGTAGTATAAGCCAGGGGACCTACGAGCAGTACTTC.

Of note for this clonotype: A much larger clone differs from this one at a single base, so this may be a read error. The gene calls are TRBV15 and TRBJ2-3; no reliable D call. The germline gives CDR1 LNHNV, CDR2 YYDKDF (reference sequence). The CDR3 runs 14 residues. The V end lost 0 bases, the J end lost 4 bases, and 8 bases lay between the germline ends. CDR3 coding DNA: TGTGCCACCAGCAGAGATCCGGTGGCAGATACGCAGTATTTT. Protein: CATSRDPVADTQYF.

The chain carries TRBV20-1 and TRBJ1-4; TRBD1 agrees at 10 bases. V lost 0 bases, J lost 2 bases, and 6 bases stayed unmatched. This CDR3 comprises 17 residues. In germline, CDR1 is DFQATT, CDR2 SNEGSKA (reference sequence). The CDR3 reads CSARDLDRGPTNEKLFF. In DNA form, the CDR3 reads TGCAGTGCTAGAGATCTAGACAGGGGGCCTACTAATGAAAAACTGTTTTTT.

This clonotype was picked up a small number of times. The genes are TRBV6-1 and TRBJ2-7; no clear D. Germline CDR1 and CDR2: MNHNS and SASEGT. The CDR3 runs 14 residues. V gave up 1 base and J gave up 0 bases, with 7 bases separating them. DNA of the CDR3: TGTGCCAGCAGTGAAGGGCCTAGCTCCTACGAGCAGTACTTC. Translating gives CASSEGPSSYEQYF.

This chain uses TRBV27 with TRBJ2-3, with D perhaps being TRBD1 or TRBD2 (5 bases each). In germline, CDR1 is MNHEY, CDR2 SMNVEV (reference sequence). Trimming left V 6 bases short and J 6 bases short, with 34 bases between. The length of the CDR3 is 20 residues. This CDR3 reads CASSQDRDPLTLALRDTQYF. The CDR3 DNA reads TGTGCCAGCAGCCAAGATCGGGACCCGCTTACGCTAGCTTTACGGGATACGCAGTATTTT.

This clonotype was seen only once. This could be a read error, since a much larger clone is one nucleotide away. This sequence joins TRBV28 and TRBJ1-1, with D unclear. The V gene lost 3 bases and the J gene lost 10 bases, with 9 bases spanning the gap. Per germline, CDR1 MDHEN and CDR2 SYDVKM. The CDR3 totals 11 residues. CDR3: CASSLLLVAFF. For the CDR3, the DNA is TGTGCCAGCAGTTTGCTCCTTGTAGCTTTCTTT.

The chain uses TRBV28 and TRBJ1-2; D uncertain. V lost 9 bases and J 0 bases, leaving 14 bases between the germline ends. This CDR3 has 14 residues. Looked up from germline, CDR1 is MDHEN and CDR2 is SYDVKM. For the CDR3, the DNA is TGTGCCAGTATCCCGAGCGGGGCTAACTATGGCTACACCTTC. Protein product: CASIPSGANYGYTF.

The table lists this clonotype with many counts. V and J are TRBV20-1 and TRBJ2-7; tentative D call: TRBD1 (6 bases). The V gene lost 0 bases and the J gene lost 2 bases, with 11 bases spanning the gap. The CDR3 covers 14 residues. Germline values: CDR1 DFQATT, CDR2 SNEGSKA (reference sequence). Here the CDR3 reads CSARDPGQTYEQYF. For the CDR3, the DNA is TGCAGTGCTAGAGATCCAGGACAGACCTACGAGCAGTACTTC.

About this clonotype: A much larger clone lies a single base off, so this may be a read error. This sequence joins TRBV27 and TRBJ1-1; the match to TRBD1 covers 7 bases. The CDR3 length is 12 residues. In germline, CDR1 is MNHEY, CDR2 SMNVEV (reference sequence). CDR3 amino acids: CASSEQGTDAFF. The CDR3 region has the DNA TGTGCCAGCAGTGAACAGGGGACTGACGCTTTCTTT.

This clonotype was found a few times. The chain has TRBV20-1 and TRBJ2-7, with D perhaps TRBD2 (7 bases). CDR1 is DFQATT, CDR2 SNEGSKA, per germline (reference sequence). This CDR3 has 16 residues. With 3 bases removed from V and 4 bases from J, the gap between germline ends came to 22 bases. The CDR3 loop reads CSARVDRYSGIYEQYF. DNA for the CDR3: TGCAGTGCTAGGGTCGACAGGTACAGCGGGATATACGAGCAGTACTTC.

This clonotype was seen a few times. This chain uses TRBV12-3 or TRBV12-4 with TRBJ1-2; D remains unclear. V lost 2 bases to trimming and J lost 5 bases, with 12 bases between them. The CDR3 length is 14 residues. CDR3: CASSLNSIKYGYTF. For the CDR3, the DNA is TGTGCCAGCAGTTTAAATAGCATCAAGTATGGCTACACCTTC.

V usage is TRBV20-1 and J usage is TRBJ1-5; D is ambiguous. Germline values: CDR1 DFQATT, CDR2 SNEGSKA (reference sequence). This CDR3 contains 13 residues. V was cut by 0 bases and J by 4 bases, with 7 bases left in between. CDR3: CSARETVNQPQHF. The CDR3 nucleotides are TGCAGTGCTAGAGAAACAGTTAATCAGCCCCAGCATTTT.

This chain uses TRBV2 with TRBJ2-1, with TRBD1 matching 8 bases. The trim removed 10 bases at V and 2 bases at J, leaving 7 bases unmatched. Germline V gives CDR1 SNHLY, CDR2 FYNNEI. The CDR3 consists of 14 residues. The CDR3 DNA sequence: TGTGCCACCGCTACGGACAGGGCCTACAATGAGCAGTTCTTC. Translated, it gives CATATDRAYNEQFF.

The table lists this clonotype with many counts. The chain has TRBV27 and TRBJ2-1; 7 positions agree with TRBD2. CDR3 length: 14 amino acids. V lost 4 bases, J lost 7 bases, and 7 bases stayed unmatched. Germline V gene lookup returns CDR1 MNHEY and CDR2 SMNVEV (reference sequence). In DNA form, the CDR3 reads TGTGCCAGCAGTTGGAGGCGGGAGAGGAATGAGCAGTTCTTC. Its translation: CASSWRRERNEQFF.

The V call is TRBV11-1, the J call TRBJ2-1, with D unclear. The CDR3 length is 13 residues. Trimming removed 7 bases from V and 4 bases from J, with 11 bases in between. Germline-derived CDR1 and CDR2 are SGHAT and FQDESV (reference sequence). As DNA, the CDR3 is TGTGCCAGCACCCGACATTCATACAATGAGCAGTTCTTC. Its translation: CASTRHSYNEQFF.

The chain employs TRBV18 and TRBJ2-2; D ambiguous. The CDR3 is made up of 11 amino acids. The V gene's germline CDR1 is KGHSH and CDR2 LQKENI. V lost 4 bases to trimming and J lost 8 bases, with 5 bases between them. CDR3 protein: CASSRAGELFF. The DNA of the CDR3 is TGTGCCAGCTCACGGGCTGGGGAGCTGTTTTTT.

This clonotype appeared many times. The gene calls are TRBV15 and TRBJ1-3; no reliable D call. Germline loops: CDR1 LNHNV, CDR2 YYDKDF (reference sequence). This CDR3 comprises 16 residues. Deletions cut 0 bases from V and 4 bases from J, with 13 bases between. The CDR3: CATSRERAASGNTIYF. The CDR3 region has the DNA TGTGCCACCAGCAGAGAGAGGGCGGCGTCAGGAAACACCATATATTTT.

V gene TRBV7-3 combines with J gene TRBJ2-1, with TRBD2 identical over 8 bases. V was pared by 5 bases and J by 8 bases, with 17 bases of the junction left unmatched. The CDR3 is 17 amino acids. Germline values: CDR1 SGHTA, CDR2 FQGTGA. This CDR3 is CASSPWESSGSFDEQFF. Written as DNA, the CDR3 is TGTGCCAGCAGCCCCTGGGAATCTAGCGGGTCCTTTGATGAGCAGTTCTTC.

The chain couples TRBV27 to TRBJ2-2; 7 bases agree with TRBD1. CDR1 MNHEY and CDR2 SMNVEV come from the germline V gene (reference sequence). V dropped 3 bases and J dropped 1; count of bases not matched to a gene: 2. This CDR3 spans 15 amino acids. CDR3 loop: CASSFGTENTGELFF. CDR3 sequence (DNA): TGTGCCAGCAGTTTCGGGACAGAGAACACCGGGGAGCTGTTTTTT.

This sequence joins TRBV6-4 and TRBJ2-5, with D maybe TRBD1 (5 bases). Germline V CDR1 and CDR2: MRHNA, SNTAGT. Deletions cut 8 bases from V and 2 bases from J, with 15 bases between. The CDR3 totals 14 residues. CDR3 nucleotides: TGTGCCAGCTTAGGACACACACCTCAAGAGACCCAGTACTTC. Translation gives CASLGHTPQETQYF.

This clonotype was counted between two and nine times. This rearrangement joins TRBV2 to TRBJ1-5, with D possibly being TRBD1 (5 bases). Germline V gene lookup returns CDR1 SNHLY and CDR2 FYNNEI. The V end was cut by 3 bases, the J end by 0 bases, with 9 bases between. This CDR3 is built from 15 residues. The CDR3: CASSDGGYSNQPQHF. The CDR3 coding sequence is TGTGCCAGCAGTGATGGGGGTTATAGCAATCAGCCCCAGCATTTT.

The table lists this clonotype with a count of one. Mismatch with germline at one junction end may stem from a read error. The CDR3 DNA reads as TGCAGTGCTCGACTCGCCGCTCAAGAGACCCAGCACTTC. Its translation is CSARLAAQETQHF. This chain uses TRBV20-1 with TRBJ2-5; no clear D. Per the germline V gene, CDR1 is DFQATT and CDR2 is SNEGSKA (reference sequence). The CDR3 loop spans 13 amino acids.

About this clonotype itself: Likely a read error: the CDR3 ends without its conserved phenylalanine or tryptophan. The chain combines TRBV27 with TRBJ2-1; a possible D gene is TRBD1 (5 bases). This CDR3 is 12 amino acids long. Germline CDR1 and CDR2: MNHEY and SMNVEV (reference sequence). DNA for the CDR3: TGTACCGCCAGTAGATGGGGCGGTGAGCAGTTCTTA. Translation gives CTASRWGGEQFL.

CDR3 coding DNA: TGTGCCAGCAGCTTGAGGACTAGCGGATTCACAGATACGCAGTATTTT. This sequence encodes CASSLRTSGFTDTQYF. The chain has TRBV9 and TRBJ2-3; TRBD2 agrees at 10 bases. The CDR3 spans 16 residues. Losses at the gene ends were 4 bases for V and 2 bases for J; bases not matched to a gene: 7. Germline CDR1 reads SGDLS; CDR2 reads YYNGEE.

The chain has TRBV20-1 and TRBJ2-7; D call uncertain. V was trimmed by 0 bases and J by 0 bases, leaving 9 bases between them. The CDR3 runs to 14 residues. CDR1 is DFQATT, CDR2 SNEGSKA, per germline (reference sequence). The CDR3 region has the DNA TGCAGTGCTAGAGATATTCAGCCCTCCTACGAGCAGTACTTC. It yields the protein CSARDIQPSYEQYF.

The chain joins TRBV27 to TRBJ2-7, with D possibly being TRBD2 (6 bases). Germline V gene lookup returns CDR1 MNHEY and CDR2 SMNVEV (reference sequence). The CDR3 has 16 residues. V shed 6 bases and J shed 3 bases, with 21 bases lying between them. The DNA of the CDR3 is TGTGCCAGCAGCAGAGGGACTCATCGCGGCGACTACGAGCAGTACTTC. This sequence encodes CASSRGTHRGDYEQYF.

Many counts were recorded for this clonotype. The chain links TRBV6-2 or TRBV6-3 to TRBJ2-1; 7 bases match TRBD1. Looked up from germline, CDR1 is MNHEY and CDR2 is SVGEGT. V dropped 5 bases and J dropped 5; count of bases not matched to a gene: 3. The CDR3 runs 13 residues. The CDR3 here is CASSRQGDNEQFF. DNA for the CDR3: TGTGCCAGCAGTCGACAGGGAGACAATGAGCAGTTCTTC.

The sample holds many counts of this clonotype. V usage is TRBV6-1 and J usage is TRBJ2-7; D possibly corresponds to TRBD2 (6 bases). Trimming removed 6 bases from V and 0 bases from J, with 12 bases in between. The CDR3 has 14 amino acids. Per germline, CDR1 MNHNS and CDR2 SASEGT. CDR3 coding DNA: TGTGCCAGCAGCATTAGCGGAAGCTCCTACGAGCAGTACTTC. This encodes CASSISGSSYEQYF.